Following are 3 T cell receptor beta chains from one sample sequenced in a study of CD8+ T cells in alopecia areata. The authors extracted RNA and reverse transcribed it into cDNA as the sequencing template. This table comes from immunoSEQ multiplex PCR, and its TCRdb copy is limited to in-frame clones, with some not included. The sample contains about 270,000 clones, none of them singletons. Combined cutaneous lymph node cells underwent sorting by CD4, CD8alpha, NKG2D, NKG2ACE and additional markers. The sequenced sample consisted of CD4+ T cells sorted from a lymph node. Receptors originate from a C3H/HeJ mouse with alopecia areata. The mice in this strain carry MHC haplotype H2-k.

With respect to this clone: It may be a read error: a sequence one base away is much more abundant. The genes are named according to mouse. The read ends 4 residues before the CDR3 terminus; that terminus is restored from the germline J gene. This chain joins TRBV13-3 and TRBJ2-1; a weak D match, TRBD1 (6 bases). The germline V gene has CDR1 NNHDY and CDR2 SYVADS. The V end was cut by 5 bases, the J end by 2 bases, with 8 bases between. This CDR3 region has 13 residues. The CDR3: CASRDSDYAEQFF. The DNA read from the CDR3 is TGTGCCAGCAGGGACAGTGACTATGCT.

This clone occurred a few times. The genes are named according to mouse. The sequenced CDR3 bases are TGTGCCAGCAGTGAAAAAGGGGGCAGCTCC. This codes for CASSEKGGSS. The whole CDR3 is CASSEKGGSSDYTF. J is TRBJ1-2 and V is TRBV13-3; 7 bases are shared with TRBD1. The read ends 4 residues early relative to the CDR3; the germline J gene fills the gap. CDR3 size: 14 residues. The germline CDR1 and CDR2 sequences are NNHDY and SYVADS. The J segment lost 4 bases and the V segment lost 2 bases, leaving 5 bases of the junction unmatched.

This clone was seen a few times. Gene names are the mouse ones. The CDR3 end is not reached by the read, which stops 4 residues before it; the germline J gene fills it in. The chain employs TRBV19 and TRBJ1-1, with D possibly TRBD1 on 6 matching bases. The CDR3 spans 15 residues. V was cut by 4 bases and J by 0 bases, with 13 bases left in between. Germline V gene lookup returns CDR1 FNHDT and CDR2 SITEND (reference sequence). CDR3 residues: CASSPQGIANTEVFF. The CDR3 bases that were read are TGTGCCAGCAGTCCACAGGGAATAGCAAACACA.